This T cell receptor (beta chain) was captured in a study of tumor-infiltrating lymphocytes in localized non-small cell lung cancer. Germline values: CDR1 SGHKS, CDR2 YYEKEE (reference sequence). The CDR3 runs 16 residues. V shed 3 bases and J shed 2 bases, with 17 bases lying between them. General study findings and limits: TCR sequencing covered a subset of patients with enough tissue. No T-cell fraction difference was seen between IM1 and IM2 tumors.

Comment on this clone: Its antigen remains unknown.

Produced via immunoSEQ multiplex PCR; TCRdb's table is partial and in-frame only. The profile covers approximately 21,000 clones, with approximately 80% appearing a single time and 3% to 4% taken by the ten largest. This chain links TRBV5-5 with TRBJ2-5; tentatively, D is TRBD1 (6 bases). The specimen was lung tumor tissue. This sequence was found in a human donor with non-small cell lung cancer. CDR3: CASSYLPGQVQETQYF. The CDR3 DNA is TGTGCCAGCAGCTACCTACCGGGACAAGTACAAGAGACCCAGTACTTC.